This T cell receptor (beta chain) was recovered during a study of blood T cell repertoires in COVID-19. Study at large: Sample material is recorded as cDNA or gDNA derived from T cells, B-cell-depleted T cells, or PBMCs.

Sequenced by immunoSEQ multiplex PCR; TCRdb stores in-frame clones only, minus some. The sample shows fewer than 250,000 clones, approximately 90% of them seen only once. The CDR3 is 18 amino acids. V dropped 5 bases and J dropped 7; count of bases not matched to a gene: 12. Germline V gives CDR1 SGHTA, CDR2 FQGTGA. This clonotype originated in a man between 65 and 85 years old with acute or convalescent COVID-19. The rearrangement links TRBV7-3 to TRBJ2-1; 15 nucleotides agree with TRBD2. Sequences were obtained from peripheral blood. In nucleotides, the CDR3 is TGTGCCAGCAGCGGGACTAGCGGGAGGTATCAGGGAGGTAATGAGCAGTTCTTC. Translation: CASSGTSGRYQGGNEQFF.